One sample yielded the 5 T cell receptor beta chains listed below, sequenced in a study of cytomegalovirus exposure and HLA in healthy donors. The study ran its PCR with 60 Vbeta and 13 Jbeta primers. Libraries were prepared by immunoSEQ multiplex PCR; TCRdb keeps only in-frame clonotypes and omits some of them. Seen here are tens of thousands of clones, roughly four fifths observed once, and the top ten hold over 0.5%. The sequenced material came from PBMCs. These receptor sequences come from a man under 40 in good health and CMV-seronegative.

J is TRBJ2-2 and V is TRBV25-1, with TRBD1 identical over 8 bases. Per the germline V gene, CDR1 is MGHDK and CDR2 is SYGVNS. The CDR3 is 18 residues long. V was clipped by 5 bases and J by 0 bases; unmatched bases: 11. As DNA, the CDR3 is TGTGCCAGCAGTCCCCAACTCGGACAGGGTTCGAACACCGGGGAGCTGTTTTTT. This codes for CASSPQLGQGSNTGELFF.

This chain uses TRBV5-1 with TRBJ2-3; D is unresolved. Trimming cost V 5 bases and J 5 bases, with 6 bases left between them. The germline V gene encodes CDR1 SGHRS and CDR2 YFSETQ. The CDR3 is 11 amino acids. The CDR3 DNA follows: TGCGCCAGCAGGGAGAGAGATACGCAGTATTTT. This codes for CASRERDTQYF.

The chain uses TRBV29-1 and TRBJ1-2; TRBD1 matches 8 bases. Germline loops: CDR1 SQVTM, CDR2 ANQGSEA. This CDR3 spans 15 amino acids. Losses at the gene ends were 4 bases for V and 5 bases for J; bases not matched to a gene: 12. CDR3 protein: CSVGISDRAGYGYTF. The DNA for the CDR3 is TGCAGCGTTGGTATATCGGACAGGGCAGGTTATGGCTACACCTTC.

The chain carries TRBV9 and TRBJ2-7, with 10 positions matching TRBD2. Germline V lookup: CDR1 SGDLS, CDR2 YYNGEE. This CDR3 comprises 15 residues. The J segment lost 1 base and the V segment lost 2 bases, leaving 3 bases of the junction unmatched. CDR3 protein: CASSVSGGLSYEQYF. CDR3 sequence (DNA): TGTGCCAGCAGCGTTAGCGGGGGGTTGTCCTACGAGCAGTACTTC. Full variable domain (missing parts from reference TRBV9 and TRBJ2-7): DSGVTQTPKHLITATGQRVTLRCSPRSGDLSVYWYQQSLDQGLQFLIQYYNGEERAKGNILERFSAQQFPDLHSELNLSSLELGDSALYFCASSVSGGLSYEQYFGPGTRLTVT.

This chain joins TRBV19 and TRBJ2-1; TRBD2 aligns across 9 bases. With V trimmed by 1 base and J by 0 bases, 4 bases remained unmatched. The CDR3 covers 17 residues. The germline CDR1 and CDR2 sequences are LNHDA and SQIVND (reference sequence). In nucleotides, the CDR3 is TGTGCCAGTAGTATAGGCGGGAGGGTCAGCTCCTACAATGAGCAGTTCTTC. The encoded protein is CASSIGGRVSSYNEQFF.